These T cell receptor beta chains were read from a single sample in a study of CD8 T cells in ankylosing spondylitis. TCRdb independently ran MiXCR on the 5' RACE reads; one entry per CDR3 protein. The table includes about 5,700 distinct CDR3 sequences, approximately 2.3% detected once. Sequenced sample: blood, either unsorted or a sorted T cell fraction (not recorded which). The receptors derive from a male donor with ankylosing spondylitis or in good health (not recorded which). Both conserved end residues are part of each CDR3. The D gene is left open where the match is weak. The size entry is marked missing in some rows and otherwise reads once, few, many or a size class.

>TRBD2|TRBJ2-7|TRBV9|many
TGTGCCAGCAGCCGCTCTCTAGCGGGAGGGCGCGAGCAGTACTTC
CASSRSLAGGREQYF
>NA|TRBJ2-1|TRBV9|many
TGTGCCAGCAGCGTATTGGACTACAATGAGCAGTTCTTC
CASSVLDYNEQFF
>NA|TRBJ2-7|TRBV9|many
TGTGCCAGCAGCGTAGAGGGCGTACCCTACGAGCAGTACTTC
CASSVEGVPYEQYF
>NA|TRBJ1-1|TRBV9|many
TGTGCCAGCAGCCCCTACAGGGATGGGAACACTGAAGCTTTCTTT
CASSPYRDGNTEAFF
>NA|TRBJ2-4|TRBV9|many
TGTGCCAGCAGCCCCACCTGGGGTGCGGGAAACATTCAGTACTTC
CASSPTWGAGNIQYF
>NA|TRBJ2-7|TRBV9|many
TGTGCCAGCAGCGCGGGGAGGAGCCTAGGTTACGAGCAGTACTTC
CASSAGRSLGYEQYF
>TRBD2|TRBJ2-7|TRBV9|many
TGTGCCAGCAGCGTAGCGGCTAGCGGGGGCTACGAGCAGTACTTC
CASSVAASGGYEQYF
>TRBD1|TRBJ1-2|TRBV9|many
TGTGCCAGCAGCGTGACAGGGGGCACTGCTGGCTACACCTTC
CASSVTGGTAGYTF
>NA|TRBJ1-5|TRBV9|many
TGTGCCAGCAGTCCTGGGGACAGCAATCAGCCCCAGCATTTT
CASSPGDSNQPQHF
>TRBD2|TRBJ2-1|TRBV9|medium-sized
TGTGCCAGCAGCGTCAGAGGGGTTGTACTAGCGGACGCCTACAATGAGCAGTTCTTC
CASSVRGVVLADAYNEQFF
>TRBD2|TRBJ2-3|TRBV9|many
TGTGCCAGCAGCCGAGCTCTAGCGGGAGAAACCCCGGGTGATACGCAGTATTTT
CASSRALAGETPGDTQYF
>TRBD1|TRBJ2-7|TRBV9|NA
TGTGCCAGCAGCGATGGGACAGGGGGCAACGAGCAGTACTTC
CASSDGTGGNEQYF
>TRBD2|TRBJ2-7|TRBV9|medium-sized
TGTGCCAGCAGCGCAGGGGGACTAGCGGGACCCAACGAGCAGTACTTC
CASSAGGLAGPNEQYF
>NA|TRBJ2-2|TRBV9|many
TGTGCCAGCAGCGTAGATGGTCCCGGGGAGCTGTTTTTT
CASSVDGPGELFF
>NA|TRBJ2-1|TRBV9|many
TGTGCCAGCAGCCCCGGCAATGAGCAGTTCTTC
CASSPGNEQFF
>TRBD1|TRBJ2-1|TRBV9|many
TGTGCCAGCAGCGCCGACAGGGTGGACGAGCAGTTCTTC
CASSADRVDEQFF
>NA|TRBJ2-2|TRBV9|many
TGTGCCAGCAGCGACTCTCAGGGTACCCTAACCGGGGAGCTGTTTTTT
CASSDSQGTLTGELFF
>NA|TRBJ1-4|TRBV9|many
TGTGCCAGCAGCGCTGGGCCGATCTCAGGGTGGGATGAAAAACTGTTTTTT
CASSAGPISGWDEKLFF
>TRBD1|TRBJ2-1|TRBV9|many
TGTGCCAGCAGCGTAGCGGACAGGGGCCCCTACAATGAGCAGTTCTTC
CASSVADRGPYNEQFF
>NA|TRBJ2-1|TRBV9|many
TGTGCCAGCAGCGGGGACGATGAGCAGTTCTTC
CASSGDDEQFF
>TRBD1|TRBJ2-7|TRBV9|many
TGTGCCAGCAGCGCGGCGGGACAGGGGAACGAGCAGTACTTC
CASSAAGQGNEQYF
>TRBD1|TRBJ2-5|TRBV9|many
TGTGCCAGCAGCAATTCCGGGACAGGGGGGGAGACCCAGTACTTC
CASSNSGTGGETQYF
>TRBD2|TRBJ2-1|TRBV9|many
TGTGCCAGCAGCGTAGAGGGCGGGAGAGGGAATGAGCAGTTCTTC
CASSVEGGRGNEQFF
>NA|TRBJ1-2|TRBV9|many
TGTGCCAGCAGCGTAGAGGATAGGGTTCACTATGGCTACACCTTC
CASSVEDRVHYGYTF
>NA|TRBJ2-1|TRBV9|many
TGTGCCAGCAGCCCAAGGAGGCAGGCGTCCTACAATGAGCAGTTCTTC
CASSPRRQASYNEQFF
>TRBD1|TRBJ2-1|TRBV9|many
TGTGCCAGCAGCGTAGCTCTAGACAGGGGCCCTAGGGATGAGCAGTTCTTC
CASSVALDRGPRDEQFF
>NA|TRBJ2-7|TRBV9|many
TGTGCCAGCAGCGTAGACCTCTTCTACGAGCAGTACTTC
CASSVDLFYEQYF
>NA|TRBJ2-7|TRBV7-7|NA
TGTGCCAGCAGCTTAGCAGGGCTAGCGTTTACCTACGAGCAGTACTTC
CASSLAGLAFTYEQYF
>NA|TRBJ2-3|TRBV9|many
TGTGCCAGCAGCGTAGGAACCCTAGCGACCACAGATACGCAGTATTTT
CASSVGTLATTDTQYF
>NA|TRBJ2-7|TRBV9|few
TGTGCCAGCAGCGCGGACTTTTGGAGTTACGAGCAGTACTTC
CASSADFWSYEQYF
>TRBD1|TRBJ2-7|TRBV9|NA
TGTGCCAGCAGCCCCTTGACAGGGGGGCGGGACGAGCAGTACTTC
CASSPLTGGRDEQYF
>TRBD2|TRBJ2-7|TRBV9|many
TGTGCCAGCAGCGGCGGGAGGGGTTCCTACGAGCAGTACTTC
CASSGGRGSYEQYF
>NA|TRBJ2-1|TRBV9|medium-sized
TGTGCCAGCAGCGTAGAAAGTTTTGGTGAGCAGTTCTTC
CASSVESFGEQFF
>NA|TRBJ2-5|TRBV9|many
TGTGCCAGCAGCGTAGATGGGGGGCGAGAGACCCAGTACTTC
CASSVDGGRETQYF
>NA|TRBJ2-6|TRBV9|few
TGTGCCAGCAGCGGGACCGGGGGGCCCTCTGGGGCCAACGTCCTGACTTTC
CASSGTGGPSGANVLTF
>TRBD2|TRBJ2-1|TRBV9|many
TGTGCCAGCAGCGCTAGCGGGAGTTACGACAATGAGCAGTTCTTC
CASSASGSYDNEQFF
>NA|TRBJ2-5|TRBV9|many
TGTGCCAGCAGCCCCGAGGAAGGAGGGGAGACCCAGTACTTC
CASSPEEGGETQYF
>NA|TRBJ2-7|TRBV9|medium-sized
TGTGCCAGCAGCGTAGCGATTAGCGGCCCCTACGAGCAGTACTTC
CASSVAISGPYEQYF
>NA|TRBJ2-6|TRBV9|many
TGTGCCAGCAGCGCCAGGGGACTGGCGGCCAACGTCCTGACTTTC
CASSARGLAANVLTF
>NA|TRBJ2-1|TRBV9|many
TGTGCCAGCAGCGTAGATTGGACTGGGAGCTCCTACAATGAGCAGTTCTTC
CASSVDWTGSSYNEQFF
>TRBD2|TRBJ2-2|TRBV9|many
TGTGCCAGCAGGGCTAGCGGGAGGGCCTCGGGTGGGGAGCTGTTTTTT
CASRASGRASGGELFF
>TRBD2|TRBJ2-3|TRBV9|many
TGTGCCAGCAGCGTAGCTACGGGACTAGCGAGCACAGATACGCAGTATTTT
CASSVATGLASTDTQYF
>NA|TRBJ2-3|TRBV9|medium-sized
TGTGCCAGCAGCGTAGCACCAGATACGCAGTATTTT
CASSVAPDTQYF
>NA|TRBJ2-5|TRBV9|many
TGTGCCAGCAGCGGTAACAAGTACCAAGAGACCCAGTACTTC
CASSGNKYQETQYF
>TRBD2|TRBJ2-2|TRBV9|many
TGTGCCAGCAGCATCGGGACTACTTCCCCGAACACCGGGGAGCTGTTTTTT
CASSIGTTSPNTGELFF
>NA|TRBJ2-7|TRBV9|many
TGTGCCAGCAGCGCCGATCCGGGACCCTACGAGCAGTACTTC
CASSADPGPYEQYF
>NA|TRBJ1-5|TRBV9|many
TGTGCCAGCAGCGTAGGGTCAGGGTTTCAGCCCCAGCATTTT
CASSVGSGFQPQHF
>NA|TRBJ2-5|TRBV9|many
TGTGCCAGCACCTCAGGAGCTATACAAGAGACCCAGTACTTC
CASTSGAIQETQYF
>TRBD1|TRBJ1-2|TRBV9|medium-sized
TGTGCCAGCAGCGGACAGACAGGGGTATCGAACTATGGCTACACCTTC
CASSGQTGVSNYGYTF
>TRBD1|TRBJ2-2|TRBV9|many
TGTGCCAGCAGCGTATGGGACAGGGGGGCCGGGGAGCTGTTTTTT
CASSVWDRGAGELFF
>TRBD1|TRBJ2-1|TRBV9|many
TGTGCCAGCAGCGCGACAGGGAGTGAGCAGTTCTTC
CASSATGSEQFF